The 18 T cell receptor beta chains below were found in one sample sequenced in a study of T cell responses to AZD1222 COVID-19 vaccine. Assay used: immunoSEQ multiplex PCR; TCRdb lists only in-frame clones, some missing. The sample carries roughly 150,000 clones, over 85% recorded once. Sequencing was performed on peripheral blood, taken on day 0 of AZD1222 vaccination. The receptors come from an adult in good health.

In its sample, this clone was seen once. The V gene is TRBV12-3 or TRBV12-4, the J gene TRBJ2-5, with D unclear. The CDR3 spans 12 residues. Deletions cut 6 bases from V and 9 bases from J, with 14 bases between. In DNA, the CDR3 is TGTGCCAGCAGCTCCGGTAGCATGGCCCAGTACTTC. Protein product: CASSSGSMAQYF.

This chain joins TRBV28 and TRBJ1-4; the match to TRBD1 covers 7 bases. Unmatched junction bases numbered 4, after V lost 5 bases and J lost 1 base. CDR1 is MDHEN and CDR2 is SYDVKM in the germline V gene. The CDR3 is 15 residues long. The CDR3 DNA follows: TGTGCCAGCAGTGAGAACAGGGGAACTAATGAAAAACTGTTTTTT. Translation: CASSENRGTNEKLFF.

The genes are TRBV4-2 and TRBJ2-6; 7 nucleotides align to TRBD1. The germline V gene encodes CDR1 LGHNA and CDR2 YNFKEQ. Trimming removed 0 bases from V and 4 bases from J; junction bases left unmatched: 9. The CDR3 runs to 18 residues. The CDR3 loop reads CASSQDVRGRGGANVLTF. CDR3 bases: TGTGCCAGCAGCCAAGACGTAAGGGGGCGCGGCGGGGCCAACGTCCTGACTTTC.

This chain uses TRBV28 with TRBJ1-2, with no clear D. The CDR3 spans 14 residues. CDR1 and CDR2 (germline): MDHEN, SYDVKM. V was shortened by 3 bases and J by 0 bases, with 8 bases between the two germline ends. The CDR3 protein is CASSFGNSNYGYTF. The CDR3 bases are TGTGCCAGCAGTTTCGGGAATTCTAACTATGGCTACACCTTC.

The J gene is TRBJ2-1, the V gene TRBV7-2, with 14 bases that match TRBD2. The ends lost 5 bases at V and 1 base at J; junction bases unmatched: 7. This CDR3 has 18 residues. Germline loops: CDR1 SGHTA, CDR2 FQGNSA. The DNA of the CDR3 is TGTGCCAGCAGCCCCGGGACTAGCGGGAGAGGGTCCTACAATGAGCAGTTCTTC. Protein: CASSPGTSGRGSYNEQFF.

In its sample, this clone was seen once. This rearrangement joins TRBV5-1 to TRBJ2-7; D is possibly TRBD2 (5 bases). Germline CDR1 is SGHRS and CDR2 is YFSETQ. There are 15 residues in the CDR3. Trimming took off 0 bases at V and 6 bases at J, with 16 bases between the two ends. The CDR3 here is CASSLEVGRSSEQYF. The CDR3 DNA reads as TGCGCCAGCAGCTTGGAAGTAGGGAGATCGAGCGAGCAGTACTTC. Based on the CDR3 plus reference TRBV5-1 and TRBJ2-7, the full variable domain is KAGVTQTPRYLIKTRGQQVTLSCSPISGHRSVSWYQQTPGQGLQFLFEYFSETQRNKGNFPGRFSGRQFSNSRSEMNVSTLELGDSALYLCASSLEVGRSSEQYFGPGTRLTVT.

J is TRBJ1-5 and V is TRBV11-2, with 10 bases aligning to TRBD1. In germline, CDR1 is SGHAT, CDR2 FQNNGV. The V gene end was trimmed by 1 base and the J gene end by 5 bases; junction bases not matched to a gene: 2. CDR3 length equals 15 residues. DNA for the CDR3: TGTGCCAGCAGCTTAGGAGGGACAGGGGATCAGCCCCAGCATTTT. Protein product: CASSLGGTGDQPQHF.

The chain employs TRBV19 and TRBJ2-1, with D hard to call. The CDR3 spans 15 residues. Germline V CDR1 and CDR2: LNHDA, SQIVND (reference sequence). V was clipped by 6 bases and J by 3 bases, with 15 bases between them. CDR3: CASSKGWSYYNEQFF. CDR3 nucleotides: TGTGCCAGTAGCAAAGGGTGGTCGTACTACAATGAGCAGTTCTTC.

The chain employs TRBV28 and TRBJ1-4; tentative D call: TRBD1 (5 bases). Trimming removed 2 bases at V and 7 bases at J, with 11 bases between. The CDR3 runs 14 residues. Germline V CDR1 and CDR2: MDHEN, SYDVKM. The CDR3 here is CASSLISRGEKLFF. As DNA, the CDR3 is TGTGCCAGCAGTTTAATAAGTAGGGGTGAAAAACTGTTTTTT.

On this clone itself: A junction boundary mismatches the germline segment, possibly from a read error. J is TRBJ2-5 and V is TRBV2, with 8 positions matching TRBD2. This CDR3 has 13 amino acids. Per germline, CDR1 SNHLY and CDR2 FYNNEI. Here the CDR3 reads CASREAGEETQYF. The CDR3 DNA reads as TGTGCCAGCAGGGAAGCGGGAGAGGAGACCCAGTACTTC.

V and J are TRBV2 and TRBJ2-4; D remains unclear. Germline V gene data show CDR1 as SNHLY and CDR2 as FYNNEI. CDR3 length equals 17 residues. The V end lost 1 base, the J end lost 0 bases, and 13 bases lay between the germline ends. The CDR3 is CASSEGPATIAKNIQYF. The CDR3 nucleotides read TGTGCCAGCAGTGAAGGACCGGCAACTATAGCCAAAAACATTCAGTACTTC.

The genes are TRBV6-5 and TRBJ1-1; D is uncertain. From germline, CDR1 is MNHEY and CDR2 SVGAGI. The V gene lost 6 bases and the J gene lost 0 bases, with 14 bases spanning the gap. The CDR3 covers 15 residues. The chain's CDR3 is CASSGLGHLNTEAFF. CDR3 coding DNA: TGTGCCAGCAGCGGGTTAGGGCATCTGAACACTGAAGCTTTCTTT.

The chain links TRBV15 to TRBJ1-1; 10 bases line up with TRBD1. Germline lookup yields CDR1 LNHNV and CDR2 YYDKDF (reference sequence). The CDR3 consists of 17 residues. V lost 3 bases to trimming and J lost 2 bases; unmatched junction nucleotides: 9. The CDR3 sequence: CATSRGPRTGGNTEAFF. The CDR3 coding sequence is TGTGCCACCAGCAGGGGACCCCGGACAGGGGGAAACACTGAAGCTTTCTTT. The full variable domain, rest sourced from reference TRBV15 and TRBJ1-1, is DAMVIQNPRYQVTQFGKPVTLSCSQTLNHNVMYWYQQKSSQAPKLLFHYYDKDFNNEADTPDNFQSRRPNTSFCFLDIRSPGLGDTAMYLCATSRGPRTGGNTEAFFGQGTRLTVV.

This clone was seen once. V gene TRBV10-3 combines with J gene TRBJ1-5; unclear D gene. This CDR3 region has 13 residues. The V gene lost 4 bases and the J gene lost 0 bases, with 4 bases spanning the gap. CDR1 ENHRY and CDR2 SYGVKD come from the germline V gene. The CDR3 loop is CAISVSSNQPQHF. The CDR3, as DNA: TGTGCCATCAGTGTTAGTAGCAATCAGCCCCAGCATTTT.

The V call is TRBV20-1, the J call TRBJ1-4, with 7 bases lining up with TRBD1. The V gene's germline CDR1 is DFQATT and CDR2 SNEGSKA (reference sequence). V shed 3 bases and J 4 bases; nucleotides not matched to a gene: 5. The CDR3 loop spans 14 amino acids. The CDR3 region is CSASRTGYNEKLFF. The CDR3 DNA is TGCAGTGCTAGTAGGACAGGCTATAATGAAAAACTGTTTTTT.

This clone was seen only once. The V gene is TRBV7-9, the J gene TRBJ1-1, with D possibly being TRBD1 (5 bases). Germline V gene sequence: CDR1 SEHNR, CDR2 FQNEAQ (reference sequence). Deletions cut 5 bases from V and 5 bases from J, with 12 bases between. This CDR3 has 13 residues. The CDR3 loop reads CASSPQGWTEAFF. The CDR3 DNA reads as TGTGCCAGCAGCCCGCAGGGATGGACTGAAGCTTTCTTT.

Here the CDR3 reads CASSSSVSSYEQYF. DNA for the CDR3: TGTGCCAGCAGCTCTAGCGTTAGCTCCTACGAGCAGTACTTC. The rearrangement uses TRBV7-8 and TRBJ2-7; TRBD2 might be the D (6 bases). Trimming removed 4 bases at V and 0 bases at J, with 10 bases between. Germline lookup yields CDR1 SGHVS and CDR2 FQNEAQ. This CDR3 is built from 14 residues.

The table lists this clone with a few counts. V is TRBV23-1 and J is TRBJ1-2, with no clear D. TRBV23-1 is flagged as an ORF with uncertain function. Trimming took 2 bases from V and 5 from J, leaving 18 bases between them. The CDR3 is 16 residues long. CDR3 in amino acids: CASSQSSHLIRYGYTF. The CDR3 DNA is TGCGCCAGCAGTCAAAGCTCCCATCTGATAAGATATGGCTACACCTTC.